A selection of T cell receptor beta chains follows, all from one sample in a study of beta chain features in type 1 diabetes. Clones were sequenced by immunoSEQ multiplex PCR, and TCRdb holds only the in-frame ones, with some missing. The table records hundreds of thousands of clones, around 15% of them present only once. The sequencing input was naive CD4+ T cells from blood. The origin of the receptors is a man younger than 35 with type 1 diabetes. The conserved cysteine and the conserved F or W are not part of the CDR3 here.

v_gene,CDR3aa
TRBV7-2,ASSSHLGQETQY
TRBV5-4,ASSSNRLNEKLF
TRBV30,AWSVDSLYGYT
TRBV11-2,ASSSRSYGYT
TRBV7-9,ASSQGLARTDTQY
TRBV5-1,ASSLDRANEKLF
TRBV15,ATSRDMQGPTGDTEAF
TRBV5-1,ASSLFGAAGKETQY
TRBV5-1,ASSGGTSGYGYT
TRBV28,ASRFSGNTIY
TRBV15,ATTRGTNEKLF
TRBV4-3,ASSQVEPYNSPLH
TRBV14,ASSQDMAYGYT
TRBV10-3,AISQARAEQY
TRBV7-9,ASSLVAGWPDTQY
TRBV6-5,ASSYSRRTTYNEQF
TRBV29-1,SAGRNLGEQY
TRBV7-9,ASSRGQGGTEAF
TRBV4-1,ASSQWKKTYREPSSGANVLT
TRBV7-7,ASSLDYSSSNEQF
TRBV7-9,ASSLGTAANEKLF
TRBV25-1,ASRPGEREKLF
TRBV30,AWRAGGSPYEQY
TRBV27,ASSLLIAGGTYEQY
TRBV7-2,ASSLPTGIGNTIY
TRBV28,ASRLVVASGANVLT
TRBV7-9,ASSPQGLQPQH
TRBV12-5,ASGASWDEQF
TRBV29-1,SVTGQTSSTDTQY
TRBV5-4,ASSRGLPGTDTQY
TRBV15,ATSRDLNYYNEQF
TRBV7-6,ASSLEGGGEKLF
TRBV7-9,ASSSSGGSYEQY
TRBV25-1,ASRRGGENGYT
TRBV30,AWSVGPGEKLF
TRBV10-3,AISDPGTVREQY
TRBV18,ASSPSLASTDTQY
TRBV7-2,ASSLAGGYTEAF
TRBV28,ASSLTSAQETQY
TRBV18,ASSPAQKLF
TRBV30,AWSVGRAGVGELF